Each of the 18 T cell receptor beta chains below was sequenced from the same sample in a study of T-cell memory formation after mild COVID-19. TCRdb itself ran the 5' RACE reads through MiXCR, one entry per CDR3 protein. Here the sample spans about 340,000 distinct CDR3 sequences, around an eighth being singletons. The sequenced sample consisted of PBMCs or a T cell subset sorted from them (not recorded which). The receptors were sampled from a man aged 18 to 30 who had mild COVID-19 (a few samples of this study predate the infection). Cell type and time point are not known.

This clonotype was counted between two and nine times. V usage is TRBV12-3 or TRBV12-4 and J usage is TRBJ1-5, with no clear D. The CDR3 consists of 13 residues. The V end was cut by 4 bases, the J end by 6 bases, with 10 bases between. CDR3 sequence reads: CASSYGEGQPQHF. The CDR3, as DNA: TGTGCCAGCAGTTACGGGGAGGGTCAGCCCCAGCATTTT.

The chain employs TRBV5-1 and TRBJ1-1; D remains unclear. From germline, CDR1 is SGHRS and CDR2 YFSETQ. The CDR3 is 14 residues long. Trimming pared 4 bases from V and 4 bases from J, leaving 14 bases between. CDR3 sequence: CASSPYIDTTEAFF. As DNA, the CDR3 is TGCGCCAGCAGCCCTTATATTGATACCACTGAAGCTTTCTTT.

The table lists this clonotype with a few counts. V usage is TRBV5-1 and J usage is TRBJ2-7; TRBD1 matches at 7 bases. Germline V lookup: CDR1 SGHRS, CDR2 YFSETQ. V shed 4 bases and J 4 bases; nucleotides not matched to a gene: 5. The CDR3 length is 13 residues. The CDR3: CASSRDSLYEQYF. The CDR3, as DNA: TGCGCCAGCAGCCGGGACAGCCTTTACGAGCAGTACTTC.

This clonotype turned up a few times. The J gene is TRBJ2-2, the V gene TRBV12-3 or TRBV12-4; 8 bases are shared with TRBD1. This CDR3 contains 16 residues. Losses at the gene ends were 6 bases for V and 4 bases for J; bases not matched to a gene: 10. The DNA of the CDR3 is TGTGCCAGCAGCCTCTCCCAGGGGGCGGGCACCGGGGAGCTGTTTTTT. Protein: CASSLSQGAGTGELFF.

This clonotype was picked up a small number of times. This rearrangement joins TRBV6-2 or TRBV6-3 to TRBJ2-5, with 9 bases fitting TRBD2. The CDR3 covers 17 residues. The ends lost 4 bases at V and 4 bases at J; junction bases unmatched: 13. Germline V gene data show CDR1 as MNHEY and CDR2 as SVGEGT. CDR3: CASSWIFVPSGAETQYF. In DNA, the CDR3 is TGTGCCAGCAGTTGGATCTTCGTGCCTAGCGGGGCAGAGACCCAGTACTTC.

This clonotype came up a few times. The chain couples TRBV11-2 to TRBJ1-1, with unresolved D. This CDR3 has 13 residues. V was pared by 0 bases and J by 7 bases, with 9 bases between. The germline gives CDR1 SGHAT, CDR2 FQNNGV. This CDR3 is CASSLDPKLEAFF. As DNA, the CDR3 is TGTGCCAGCAGCTTAGATCCGAAGCTTGAAGCTTTCTTT.

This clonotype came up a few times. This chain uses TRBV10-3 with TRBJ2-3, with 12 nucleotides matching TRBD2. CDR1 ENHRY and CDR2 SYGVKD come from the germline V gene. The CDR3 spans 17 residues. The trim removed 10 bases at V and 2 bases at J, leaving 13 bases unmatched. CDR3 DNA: TGTGCCACGGCAACTAGCGGGGGGCGATCCTACACAGATACGCAGTATTTT. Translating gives CATATSGGRSYTDTQYF.

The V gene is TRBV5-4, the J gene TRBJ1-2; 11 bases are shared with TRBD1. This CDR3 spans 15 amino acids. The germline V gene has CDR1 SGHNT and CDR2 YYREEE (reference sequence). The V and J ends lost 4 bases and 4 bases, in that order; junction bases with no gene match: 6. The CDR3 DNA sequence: TGTGCCAGCAGCCCCGGACAGGGGGCCGGCTATGGCTACACCTTC. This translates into CASSPGQGAGYGYTF.

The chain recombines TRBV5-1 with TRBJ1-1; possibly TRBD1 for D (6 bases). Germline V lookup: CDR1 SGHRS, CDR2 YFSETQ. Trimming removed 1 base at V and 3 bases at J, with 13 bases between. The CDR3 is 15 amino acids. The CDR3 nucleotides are TGCGCCAGCAGCTTGACAGGGAGACCAGACACTGAAGCTTTCTTT. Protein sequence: CASSLTGRPDTEAFF.

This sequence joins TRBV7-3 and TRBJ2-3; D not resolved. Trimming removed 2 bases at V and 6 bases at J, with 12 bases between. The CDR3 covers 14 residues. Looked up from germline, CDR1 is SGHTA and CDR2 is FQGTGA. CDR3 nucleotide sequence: TGTGCCAGCAGCTTAGGTGGGAAGTCGGATACGCAGTATTTT. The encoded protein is CASSLGGKSDTQYF.

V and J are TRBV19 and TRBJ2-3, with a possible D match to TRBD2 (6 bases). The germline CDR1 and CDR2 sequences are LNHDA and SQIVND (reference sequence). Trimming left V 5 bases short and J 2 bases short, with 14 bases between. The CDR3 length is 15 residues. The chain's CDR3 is CASSEFGGFTDTQYF. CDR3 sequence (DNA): TGTGCCAGTAGTGAGTTTGGGGGGTTCACAGATACGCAGTATTTT.

In DNA form, the CDR3 reads TGTGCCAGCAGCCCTGACAGGGTGGGCGGCTACACCTTC. Protein sequence: CASSPDRVGGYTF. This chain connects TRBV7-3 to TRBJ1-2; 7 bases are shared with TRBD1. Germline assignment: CDR1 SGHTA and CDR2 FQGTGA. The CDR3 has 13 amino acids. Germline trimming cut 5 bases from V and 8 bases from J; bases unmatched to any gene: 8.

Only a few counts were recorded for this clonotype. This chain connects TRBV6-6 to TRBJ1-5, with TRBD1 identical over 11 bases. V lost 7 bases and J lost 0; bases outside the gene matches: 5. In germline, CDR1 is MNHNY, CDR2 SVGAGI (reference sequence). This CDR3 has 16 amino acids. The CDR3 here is CASTGQGAVSNQPQHF. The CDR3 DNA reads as TGTGCCAGCACAGGACAGGGGGCGGTTAGCAATCAGCCCCAGCATTTT.

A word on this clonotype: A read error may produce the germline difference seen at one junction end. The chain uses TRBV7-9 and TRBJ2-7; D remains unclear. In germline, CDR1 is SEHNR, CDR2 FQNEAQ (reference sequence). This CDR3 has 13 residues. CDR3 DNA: TGTGCTAGCAGCCCAGACACCCCCTACGAGCAGTACTTC. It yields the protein CASSPDTPYEQYF. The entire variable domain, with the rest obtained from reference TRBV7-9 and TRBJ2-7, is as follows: DTGVSQNPRHKITKRGQNVTFRCDPISEHNRLYWYRQTLGQGPEFLTYFQNEAQLEKSRLLSDRFSAERPKGSFSTLEIQRTEQGDSAMYLCASSPDTPYEQYFGPGTRLTVT.

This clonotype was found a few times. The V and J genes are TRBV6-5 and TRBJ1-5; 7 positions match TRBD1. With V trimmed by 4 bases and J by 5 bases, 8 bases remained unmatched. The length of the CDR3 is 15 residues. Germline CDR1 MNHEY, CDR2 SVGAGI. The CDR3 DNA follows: TGTGCCAGCAGTTCCTCCTGGCAGGGGGATCAGCCCCAGCATTTT. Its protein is CASSSSWQGDQPQHF.

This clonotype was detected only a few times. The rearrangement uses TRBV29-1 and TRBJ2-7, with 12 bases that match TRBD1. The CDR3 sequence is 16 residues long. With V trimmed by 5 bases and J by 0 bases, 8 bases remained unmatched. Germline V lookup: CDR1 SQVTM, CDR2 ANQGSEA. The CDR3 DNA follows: TGCAGCGTTTCCGGGACAGGGGGCGAAAGCTCCTACGAGCAGTACTTC. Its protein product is CSVSGTGGESSYEQYF.

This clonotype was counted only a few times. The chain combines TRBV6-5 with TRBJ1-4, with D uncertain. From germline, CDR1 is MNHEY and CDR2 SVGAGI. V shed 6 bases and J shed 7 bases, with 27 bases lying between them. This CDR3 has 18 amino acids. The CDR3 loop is CASSPKALRIRIVEKLFF. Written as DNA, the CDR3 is TGTGCCAGCAGCCCTAAAGCCCTCCGGATAAGAATTGTTGAAAAACTGTTTTTT.

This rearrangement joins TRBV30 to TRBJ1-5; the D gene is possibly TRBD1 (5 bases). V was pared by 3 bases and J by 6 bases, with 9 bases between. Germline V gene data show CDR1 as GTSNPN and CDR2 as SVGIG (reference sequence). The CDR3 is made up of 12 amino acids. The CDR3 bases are TGTGCCTGGAGGGTCCAGGGTCAGCCCCAGCATTTT. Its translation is CAWRVQGQPQHF.